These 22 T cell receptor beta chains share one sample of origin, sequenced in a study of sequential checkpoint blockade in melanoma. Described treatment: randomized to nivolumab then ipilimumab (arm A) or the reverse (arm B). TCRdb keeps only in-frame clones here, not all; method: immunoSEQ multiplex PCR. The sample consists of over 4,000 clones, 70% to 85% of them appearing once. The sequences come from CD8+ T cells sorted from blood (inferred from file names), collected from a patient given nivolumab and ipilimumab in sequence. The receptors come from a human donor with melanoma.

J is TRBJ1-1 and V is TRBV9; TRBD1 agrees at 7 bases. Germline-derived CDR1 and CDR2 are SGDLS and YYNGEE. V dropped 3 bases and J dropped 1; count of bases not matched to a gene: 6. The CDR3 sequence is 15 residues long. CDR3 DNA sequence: TGTGCCAGCAGCGGATTGACAGGGACGAACACTGAAGCTTTCTTT. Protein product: CASSGLTGTNTEAFF.

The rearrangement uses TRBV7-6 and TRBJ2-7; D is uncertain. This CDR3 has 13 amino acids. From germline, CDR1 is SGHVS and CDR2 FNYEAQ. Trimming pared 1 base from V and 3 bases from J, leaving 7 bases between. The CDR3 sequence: CASSLGESYEQYF. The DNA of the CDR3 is TGTGCCAGCAGCTTAGGAGAAAGCTACGAGCAGTACTTC. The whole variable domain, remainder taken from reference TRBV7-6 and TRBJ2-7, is GAGVSQSPRYKVTKRGQDVALRCDPISGHVSLYWYRQALGQGPEFLTYFNYEAQQDKSGLPNDRFSAERPEGSISTLTIQRTEQRDSAMYRCASSLGESYEQYFGPGTRLTVT.

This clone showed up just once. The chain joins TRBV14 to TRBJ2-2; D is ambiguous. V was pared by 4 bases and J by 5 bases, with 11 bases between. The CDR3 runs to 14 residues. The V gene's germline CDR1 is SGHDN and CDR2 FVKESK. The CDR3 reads CASSPVRETGELFF. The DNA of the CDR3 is TGTGCCAGCAGCCCGGTCCGCGAGACCGGGGAGCTGTTTTTT.

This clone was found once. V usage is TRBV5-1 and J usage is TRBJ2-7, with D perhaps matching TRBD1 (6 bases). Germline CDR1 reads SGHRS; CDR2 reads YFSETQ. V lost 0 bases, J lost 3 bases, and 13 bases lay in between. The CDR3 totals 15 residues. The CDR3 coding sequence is TGCGCCAGCAGCTTGGAGCCACAGGGTAACTACGAGCAGTACTTC. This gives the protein CASSLEPQGNYEQYF.

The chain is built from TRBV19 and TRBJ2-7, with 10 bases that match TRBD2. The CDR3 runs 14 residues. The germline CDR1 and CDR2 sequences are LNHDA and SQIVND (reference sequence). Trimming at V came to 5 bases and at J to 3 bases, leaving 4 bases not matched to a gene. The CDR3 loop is CASSPSGGSYEQYF. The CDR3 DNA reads TGTGCCAGTAGTCCTAGCGGGGGTAGCTACGAGCAGTACTTC. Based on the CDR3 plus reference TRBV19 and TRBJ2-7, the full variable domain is DGGITQSPKYLFRKEGQNVTLSCEQNLNHDAMYWYRQDPGQGLRLIYYSQIVNDFQKGDIAEGYSVSREKKESFPLTVTSAQKNPTAFYLCASSPSGGSYEQYFGPGTRLTVT.

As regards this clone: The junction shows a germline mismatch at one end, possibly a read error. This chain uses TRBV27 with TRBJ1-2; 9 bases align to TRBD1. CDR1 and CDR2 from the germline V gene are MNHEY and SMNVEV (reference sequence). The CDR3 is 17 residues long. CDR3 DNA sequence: TGTCCCAGCAGTGACGGCACGGGACAGGGAAGTTACTATAGCTACACCTTC. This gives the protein CPSSDGTGQGSYYSYTF.

Here the CDR3 reads CASSPTGGGAYNEQFF. CDR3 in DNA: TGTGCCAGCAGCCCCACTGGCGGGGGGGCGTATAATGAGCAGTTCTTC. The V and J genes are TRBV5-5 and TRBJ2-1; TRBD2 aligns across 9 bases. Per the germline V gene, CDR1 is SGHKS and CDR2 is YYEKEE (reference sequence). The CDR3 runs 16 residues. The V segment lost 4 bases and the J segment 7 bases; nucleotides outside the gene matches: 12.

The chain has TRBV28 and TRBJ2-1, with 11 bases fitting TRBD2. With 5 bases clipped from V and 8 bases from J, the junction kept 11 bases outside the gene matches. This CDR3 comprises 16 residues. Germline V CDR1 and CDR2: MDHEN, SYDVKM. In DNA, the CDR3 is TGTGCCAGCAGTCCGTTCCCGACTAGCGGGGATGATGAGCAGTTCTTC. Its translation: CASSPFPTSGDDEQFF.

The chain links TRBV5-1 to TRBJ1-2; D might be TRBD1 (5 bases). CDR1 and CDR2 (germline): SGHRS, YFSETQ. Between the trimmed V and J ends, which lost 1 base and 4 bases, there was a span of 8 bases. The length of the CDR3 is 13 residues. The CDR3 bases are TGCGCCAGCAGCTTGAGGGGACTCTATGGCTACACCTTC. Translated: CASSLRGLYGYTF.

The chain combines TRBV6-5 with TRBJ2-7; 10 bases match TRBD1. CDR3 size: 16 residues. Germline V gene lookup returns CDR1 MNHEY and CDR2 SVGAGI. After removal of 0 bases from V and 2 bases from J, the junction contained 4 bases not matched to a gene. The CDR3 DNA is TGTGCCAGCAGTTACTCGATTGGGACAGGGGCCTACGAGCAGTACTTC. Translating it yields CASSYSIGTGAYEQYF.

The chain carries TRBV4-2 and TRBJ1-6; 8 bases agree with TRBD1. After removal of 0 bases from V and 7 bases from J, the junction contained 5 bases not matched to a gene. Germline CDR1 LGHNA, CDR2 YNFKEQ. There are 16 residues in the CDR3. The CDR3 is CASSQDRTGTNSPLHF. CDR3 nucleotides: TGTGCCAGCAGCCAAGATCGGACAGGGACGAATTCACCCCTCCACTTT.

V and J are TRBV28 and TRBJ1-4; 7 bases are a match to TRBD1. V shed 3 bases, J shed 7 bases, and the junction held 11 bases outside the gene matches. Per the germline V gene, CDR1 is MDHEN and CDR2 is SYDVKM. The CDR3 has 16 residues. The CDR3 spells CASSFPPQGEFEKLFF. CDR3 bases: TGTGCCAGCAGTTTTCCCCCCCAGGGGGAGTTTGAAAAACTGTTTTTT.

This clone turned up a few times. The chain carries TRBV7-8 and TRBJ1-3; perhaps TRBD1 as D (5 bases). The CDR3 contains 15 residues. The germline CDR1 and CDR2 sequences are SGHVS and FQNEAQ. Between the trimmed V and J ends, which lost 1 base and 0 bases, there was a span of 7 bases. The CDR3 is CASSLGTPSGNTIYF. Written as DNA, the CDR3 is TGTGCCAGCAGCTTAGGGACACCCTCTGGAAACACCATATATTTT.

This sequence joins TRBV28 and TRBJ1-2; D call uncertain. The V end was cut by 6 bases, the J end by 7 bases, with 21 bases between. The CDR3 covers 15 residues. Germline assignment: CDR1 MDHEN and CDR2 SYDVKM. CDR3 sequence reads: CASSRNIRSLFGYTF. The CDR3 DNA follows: TGTGCCAGCAGCCGTAATATTCGGTCTTTGTTTGGCTACACCTTC.

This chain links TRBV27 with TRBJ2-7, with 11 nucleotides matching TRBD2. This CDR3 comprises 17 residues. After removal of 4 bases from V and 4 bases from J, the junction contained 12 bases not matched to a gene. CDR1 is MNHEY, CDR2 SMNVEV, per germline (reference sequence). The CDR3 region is CASSSEFSGGAIYEQYF. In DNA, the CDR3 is TGTGCCAGCAGTTCGGAATTTAGCGGGGGGGCTATTTACGAGCAGTACTTC.

The CDR3 spells CASSLGQSYEQYF. The CDR3 bases are TGTGCCAGCAGCTTAGGACAATCCTACGAGCAGTACTTC. This chain connects TRBV13 to TRBJ2-7; D gene uncertain. The CDR3 is 13 residues long. The V gene lost 0 bases and the J gene lost 1 base, with 4 bases spanning the gap. Germline V gene sequence: CDR1 PRHDT, CDR2 FYEKMQ (reference sequence).

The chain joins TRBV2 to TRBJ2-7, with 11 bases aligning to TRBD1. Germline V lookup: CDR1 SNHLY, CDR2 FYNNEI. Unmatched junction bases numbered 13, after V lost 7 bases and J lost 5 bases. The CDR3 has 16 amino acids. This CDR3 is CASNPLDGQGADEQYF. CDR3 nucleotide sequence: TGTGCCAGCAACCCCCTTGACGGACAGGGGGCGGACGAGCAGTACTTC.

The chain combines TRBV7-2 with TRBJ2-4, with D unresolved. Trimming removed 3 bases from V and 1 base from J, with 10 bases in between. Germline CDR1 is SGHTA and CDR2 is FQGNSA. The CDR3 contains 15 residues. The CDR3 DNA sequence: TGTGCCAGCAGCTTCTCTCCTGCGGCCAAAAACATTCAGTACTTC. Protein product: CASSFSPAAKNIQYF.

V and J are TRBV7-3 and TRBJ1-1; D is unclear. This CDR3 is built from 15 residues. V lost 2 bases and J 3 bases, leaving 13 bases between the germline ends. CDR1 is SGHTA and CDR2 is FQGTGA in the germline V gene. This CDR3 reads CASSLDADVYTEAFF. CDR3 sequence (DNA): TGTGCCAGCAGCTTAGATGCGGATGTTTACACTGAAGCTTTCTTT. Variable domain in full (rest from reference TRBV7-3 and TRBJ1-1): GAGVSQTPSNKVTEKGKYVELRCDPISGHTALYWYRQSLGQGPEFLIYFQGTGAADDSGLPNDRFFAVRPEGSVSTLKIQRTERGDSAVYLCASSLDADVYTEAFFGQGTRLTVV.

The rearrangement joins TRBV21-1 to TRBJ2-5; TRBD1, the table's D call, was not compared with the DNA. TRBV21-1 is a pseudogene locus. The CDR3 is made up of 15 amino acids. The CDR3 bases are TGTGCCAGCAGCGCGCTGAAGGGACAGAAAGAGACCCAGTACTTC. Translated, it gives CASSALKGQKETQYF.

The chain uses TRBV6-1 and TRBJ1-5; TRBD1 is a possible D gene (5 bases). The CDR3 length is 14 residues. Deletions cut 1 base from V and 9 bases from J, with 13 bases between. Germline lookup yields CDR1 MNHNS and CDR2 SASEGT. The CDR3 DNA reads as TGTGCCAGCAGTGAAGACGGGGGATCGGGGCCCCAGCATTTT. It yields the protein CASSEDGGSGPQHF.

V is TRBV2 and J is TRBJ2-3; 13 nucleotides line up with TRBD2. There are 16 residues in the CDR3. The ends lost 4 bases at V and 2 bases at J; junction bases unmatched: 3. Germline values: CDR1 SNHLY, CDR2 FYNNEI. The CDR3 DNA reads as TGTGCCAGCAGTGCGACTAGCGGGGGGTTCACAGATACGCAGTATTTT. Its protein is CASSATSGGFTDTQYF.